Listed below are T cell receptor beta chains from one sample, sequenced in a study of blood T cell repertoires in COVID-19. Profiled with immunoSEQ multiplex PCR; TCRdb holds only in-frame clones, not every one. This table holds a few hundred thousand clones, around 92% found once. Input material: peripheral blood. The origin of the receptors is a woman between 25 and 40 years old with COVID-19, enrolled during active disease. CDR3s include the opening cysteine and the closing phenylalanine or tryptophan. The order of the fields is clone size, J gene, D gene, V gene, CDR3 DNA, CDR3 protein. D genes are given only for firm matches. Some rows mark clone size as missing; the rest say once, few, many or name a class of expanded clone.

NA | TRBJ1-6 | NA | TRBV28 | TGTGCCAGCAGTTTCAACAATAATTCACCCCTCCACTTT | CASSFNNNSPLHF
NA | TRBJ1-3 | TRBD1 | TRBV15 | TGTGCCACCAGCAGAGACAGGGGGCTAAACACCATATATTTT | CATSRDRGLNTIYF
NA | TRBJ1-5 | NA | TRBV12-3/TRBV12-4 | TGTGCCAGCAGTCCCCAGTGGCTGCCCCAGCATTTT | CASSPQWLPQHF
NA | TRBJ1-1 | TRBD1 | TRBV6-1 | TGTGCCAGCAGTGAAGTCAGGGGGGCCCAAGCTTTCTTT | CASSEVRGAQAFF
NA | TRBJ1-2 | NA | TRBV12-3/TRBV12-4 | TGTGCCAGCAGCCTCAGGCTGTCCTATGGCTACACCTTC | CASSLRLSYGYTF
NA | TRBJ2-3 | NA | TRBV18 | TGTGCCAGCTCACCAGGGGCCGACACAGATACGCAGTATTTT | CASSPGADTDTQYF
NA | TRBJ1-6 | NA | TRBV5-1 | TGCGCCAGCAGCTACCGGGGCGCGGGACCGCTTAATTCACCCCTCCACTTT | CASSYRGAGPLNSPLHF
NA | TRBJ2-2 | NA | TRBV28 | TGTGCCAGCAGTTTGGTTCTAACGACAGGCACCGGGGAGCTGTTTTTT | CASSLVLTTGTGELFF
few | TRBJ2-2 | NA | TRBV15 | TGTGCCACCAGCGAAAACCCAGGCGGGGAGCTGTTTTTT | CATSENPGGELFF
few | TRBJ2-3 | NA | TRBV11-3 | TGTGCCAGCAGCTTAGGGAACAGGGTTTTTTCAGATACGCAGTATTTT | CASSLGNRVFSDTQYF
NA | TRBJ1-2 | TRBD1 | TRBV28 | TGTGCCAGCACAGGGGGCTACTATGGCTACACCTTC | CASTGGYYGYTF
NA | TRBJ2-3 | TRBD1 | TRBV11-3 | TGTGCCAGCAGCTTAGTTGGGACAGGGGTCACAGATACGCAGTATTTT | CASSLVGTGVTDTQYF
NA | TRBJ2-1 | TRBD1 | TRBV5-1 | TGCGCCAGCAGCGGGGGACAGTCCTACAATGAGCAGTTCTTC | CASSGGQSYNEQFF
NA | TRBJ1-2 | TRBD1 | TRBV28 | TGTGCCAGCAGTCCGACAGGGGCGTATGGCTACACCTTC | CASSPTGAYGYTF
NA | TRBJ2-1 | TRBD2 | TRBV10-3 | TGTGCCATCAGCTCCCGGGGGGGCCACAACAATGAGCAGTTCTTC | CAISSRGGHNNEQFF
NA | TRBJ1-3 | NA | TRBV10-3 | TGTGCCATCAGTGCGGGGGACTACTCTGGAAACACCATATATTTT | CAISAGDYSGNTIYF
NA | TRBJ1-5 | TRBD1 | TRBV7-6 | TGTGCCAGCGGCGAGTACAGGGGTAGGAATCAGCCCCAGCATTTT | CASGEYRGRNQPQHF
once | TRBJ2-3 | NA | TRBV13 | TGTGCCAGCAGCCGACATTCCATCACAGATACGCAGTATTTT | CASSRHSITDTQYF
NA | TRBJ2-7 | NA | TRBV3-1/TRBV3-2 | TGTGCCAGCAGCCAAGGAAACCGGGGGGCCGAGCAGTACTTC | CASSQGNRGAEQYF
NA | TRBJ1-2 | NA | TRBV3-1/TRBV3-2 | TGTGCCAGCAGCCAGGGGGCTGTAAACTATGGCTACACCTTC | CASSQGAVNYGYTF
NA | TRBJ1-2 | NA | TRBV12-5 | TGTGCTAGTGCCCCGGGACACCCTAACTATGGCTACACCTTC | CASAPGHPNYGYTF
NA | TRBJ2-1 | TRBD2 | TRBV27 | TGTGCCAGCAGTTTAGCGGGGGGGCTGAGTGAGCAGTTCTTC | CASSLAGGLSEQFF
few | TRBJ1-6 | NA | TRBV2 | TGTGCCAGCTCCCCCGGGAGGACGAGCTCCTATAATTCACCCCTCCACTTT | CASSPGRTSSYNSPLHF
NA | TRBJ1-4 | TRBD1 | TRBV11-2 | TGTGCCAGCAGCTTAGAAGGGACAGGGGTGGAAAAACTGTTTTTT | CASSLEGTGVEKLFF
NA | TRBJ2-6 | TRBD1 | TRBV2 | TGTGCCAGCAGTGAGGGGACAGGTTTTGGGGCCAACGTCCTGACTTTC | CASSEGTGFGANVLTF
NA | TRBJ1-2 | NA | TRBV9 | TGTGCCAGCAGCGTAGCCCCAACAGGGTATGGCTACACCTTC | CASSVAPTGYGYTF
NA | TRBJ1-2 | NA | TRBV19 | TGTGCCAGTAGTACTTACTCCGTCAGCTACACCTTC | CASSTYSVSYTF
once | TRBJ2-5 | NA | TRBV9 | TGTGCCAGCAGCGAGGGGGGGAACCGAGAGACCCAGTACTTC | CASSEGGNRETQYF
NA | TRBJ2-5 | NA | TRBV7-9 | TGTGCCGTATACAAGGGAGATGGAGAGACCCAGTACTTC | CAVYKGDGETQYF
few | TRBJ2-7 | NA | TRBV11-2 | TGTGCCAGCAGCTTAGATCGCTACGAGCAGTACTTC | CASSLDRYEQYF
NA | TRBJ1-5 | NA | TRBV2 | TGTGCCAGCAATACGGGGGGCCTCAATCAGCCCCAGCATTTT | CASNTGGLNQPQHF
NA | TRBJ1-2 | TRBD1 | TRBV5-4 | TGTGCCAGCAGCCGGGACAGGGAGGATGGCTACACCTTC | CASSRDREDGYTF
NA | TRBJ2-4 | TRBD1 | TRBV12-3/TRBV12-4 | TGTGCCAGCAGTTGGGACAGGTCCTCTCCGTACTTC | CASSWDRSSPYF
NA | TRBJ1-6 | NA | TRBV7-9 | TGTGCCAGCAGCTTAGTATCGGGAGCTTGGAGTTCACCCCTCCACTTT | CASSLVSGAWSSPLHF
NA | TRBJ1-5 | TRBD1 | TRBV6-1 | TGTGCCAGCAGTGAAGTAGGACAGGGAGGAATATGGGGAGTATCGCCCCAGCATTTT | CASSEVGQGGIWGVSPQHF
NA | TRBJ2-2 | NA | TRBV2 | TGTGCCAGCAGTGCCGGGGGCACCGGGGAGCTGTTTTTT | CASSAGGTGELFF
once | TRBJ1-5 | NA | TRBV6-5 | TGTGCCAGCAGTACCGTGGGGGGGGCCCAGCCCCAGCATTTT | CASSTVGGAQPQHF
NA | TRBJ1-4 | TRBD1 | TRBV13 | TGTGCCAGCAGCAGACAGGGAAGAAATGAAAAACTGTTTTTT | CASSRQGRNEKLFF
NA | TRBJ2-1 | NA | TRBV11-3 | TGTGCCAGCAGCTCCAGACAGGGTCCTCCGGGAGACAATGAGCAGTTCTTC | CASSSRQGPPGDNEQFF
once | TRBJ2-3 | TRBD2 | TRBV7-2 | TGTGCCAGCACGGGACTAGCGGGGAGGCCAGATACGCAGTATTTT | CASTGLAGRPDTQYF
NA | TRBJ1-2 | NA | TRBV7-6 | TGTGCCAGCAGCAGCGGGACGGACATAAACTATGGCTACACCTTC | CASSSGTDINYGYTF
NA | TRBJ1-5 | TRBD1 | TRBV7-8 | TGTGCCAGCAGCTTAGATTTGAGACAGGGAGGACAGCCCCAGCATTTT | CASSLDLRQGGQPQHF
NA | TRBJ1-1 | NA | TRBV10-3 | TGTGCCATCAGCCCTGGACAAAACACTGAAGCTTTCTTT | CAISPGQNTEAFF
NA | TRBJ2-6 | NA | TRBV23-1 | TGCGCCAGCAGTCAATCGGAGGGAAACTCTGGGGCCAACGTCCTGACTTTC | CASSQSEGNSGANVLTF
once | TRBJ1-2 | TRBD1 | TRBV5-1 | TGCGCCAGCAGCCAGTGGACAGGAGCTAACTATGGCTACACCTTC | CASSQWTGANYGYTF